A single TCR beta chain is shown here with its context. Total RNA was extracted at no less than 6 micrograms per sample. The germline V gene has CDR1 MNHEY and CDR2 SMNVEV (reference sequence). The CDR3 has 17 amino acids. V gave up 4 bases and J gave up 4 bases, with 20 bases separating them. Primed by a sample-barcoded 5' primer and a J-beta primer mix, a second PCR proceeded for about 7 to 11 cycles. TCRdb re-called the 5' RACE reads with MiXCR, one entry per CDR3 protein. The sample holds about 1.6 million distinct CDR3 sequences, approximately 32% seen once. The entry originates in a study of blood T cells in healthy people across ages.

What was sequenced was blood. V and J are TRBV27 and TRBJ2-1, with D unresolved. The TCR originated in a woman in her twenties or thirties in good health. Written as DNA, the CDR3 is TGTGCCAGCAGTTCCCGACCTATTAGCCTGGAGTACAATGAGCAGTTCTTC. Protein: CASSSRPISLEYNEQFF.